This is a list of T cell receptor beta chains from one sample in a study of human versus mouse CDR3 diversity and MHC coevolution. The method was immunoSEQ multiplex PCR; TCRdb's version includes in-frame clones alone and lacks a portion of them. The sample yields about 81,000 clones, just over 90% seen once. Sequencing was done on a sample of naive CD4+ T cells from blood. These receptors were taken from a person aged 30 to 69 in good health. Each CDR3 is given with its conserved first and last residue. A D gene is named only where the DNA matches it firmly. Not all rows give a size; the values are once, few, many and, for expanded clones, a class.

j_call clone_size d_call v_call cdr3_nt cdr3_aa
TRBJ1-5 - TRBD1 TRBV6-5 TGTGCCAGCTTGACAGGGGTCAATCAGCCCCAGCATTTT CASLTGVNQPQHF
TRBJ1-5 few - TRBV10-3 TGTGCCATCAGTGAAATGCGGGGTCAGCCCCAGCATTTT CAISEMRGQPQHF
TRBJ2-6 - TRBD1 TRBV11-3 TGTGCCAGCAGCGCCGGACAGGGCTCTGGGGCCAACGTCCTGACTTTC CASSAGQGSGANVLTF
TRBJ1-2 - - TRBV4-1 TGCGCCAGCAGCCCCCTCGGGTTCCACTATGGCTACACCTTC CASSPLGFHYGYTF
TRBJ2-1 - TRBD2 TRBV4-1 TGCGCCAGCAGCCAAGAGGAAGGCGGGAGCTCCTACAATGAGCAGTTCTTC CASSQEEGGSSYNEQFF
TRBJ2-7 - - TRBV28 TGTGCCAGCAGACCTCCCCTACGGGAAACCTACGAGCAGTACTTC CASRPPLRETYEQYF
TRBJ2-7 - - TRBV4-2 TGTGCCAGCAGCCAAGATTGGGGTTTAGGTCAGGGGCAGCAGTACTTC CASSQDWGLGQGQQYF
TRBJ1-4 - - TRBV7-9 TGTGCCAGCAGCTTATTGGCAACTGAAAAACTGTTTTTT CASSLLATEKLFF
TRBJ1-4 - TRBD1 TRBV19 TGTGCCAGTAGAGACCAGGGGGTTACGGCAACTAATGAAAAACTGTTTTTT CASRDQGVTATNEKLFF
TRBJ2-1 - TRBD2 TRBV4-2 TGTGCCAGCAGCCAGGAACTAGCGAGCGACAATGAGCAGTTCTTC CASSQELASDNEQFF
TRBJ1-1 - - TRBV7-3 TGTGCCAGCAGCTTCGACACAACAAACACTGAAGCTTTCTTT CASSFDTTNTEAFF
TRBJ1-4 - TRBD1 TRBV9 TGTGCCAGCAGTGGTACGACAGGGTTCGAAAAACTGTTTTTT CASSGTTGFEKLFF
TRBJ1-1 - TRBD1 TRBV7-2 TGTGCCAGCAGCCAACTGGACAGGGTTGAAGCTTTCTTT CASSQLDRVEAFF
TRBJ1-1 - - TRBV30 TGTGCCTGGAGTTTGAGGGAGGCGGCTTTCTTT CAWSLREAAFF
TRBJ2-7 - - TRBV28 TGTGCCAGCAGCACGGACATTAGCTCCTACGAGCAGTACTTC CASSTDISSYEQYF
TRBJ1-2 - - TRBV9 TGTGCCAGCAGCGTAGAGGGACACCTCGATGGCTACACCTTC CASSVEGHLDGYTF
TRBJ1-2 - - TRBV6-5 TGTGCCAGCAGTGCCTCTACAGGGACCGACTATGGCTACACCTTC CASSASTGTDYGYTF
TRBJ1-1 - - TRBV25-1 TGTGCCAGCAGTGAATCCAGGGTGGGGAACACTGAAGCTTTCTTT CASSESRVGNTEAFF
TRBJ2-1 - TRBD2 TRBV11-2 TGTGCCAGCAGATTACGGCAGGGAGGGTACAATGAGCAGTTCTTC CASRLRQGGYNEQFF
TRBJ1-5 - - TRBV6-5 TGTGCCAGCAGTTACCAAAAGCCGCCCAGCAATCAGCCCCAGCATTTT CASSYQKPPSNQPQHF
TRBJ2-3 - TRBD2 TRBV7-3 TGTGCCAGCAGCTCACCGGGACTAGCGGGAGATACGCAGTATTTT CASSSPGLAGDTQYF
TRBJ1-2 - - TRBV6-5 TGTGCCAGCAGTTACTTAAGGGGGAAGTACTATGGCTACACCTTC CASSYLRGKYYGYTF
TRBJ2-2 - - TRBV29-1 TGCAGCGTTGGAAATCGGGTCGGTGGGGAGCTGTTTTTT CSVGNRVGGELFF
TRBJ1-1 - TRBD1 TRBV6-5 TGTGCCAGCAGTCACAGACAGGGTATATATGAAGCTTTCTTT CASSHRQGIYEAFF
TRBJ1-4 - - TRBV7-9 TGTGCCAGCAGTCGGGCTAATGAAAAACTGTTTTTT CASSRANEKLFF
TRBJ1-4 - - TRBV6-5 TGTGCCAGCAGCCGACAATCAACTAATGAAAAACTGTTTTTT CASSRQSTNEKLFF
TRBJ1-2 - TRBD1 TRBV11-2 TGTGCCAGCGCTATAGGGGGCAGAGCTAACTATGGCTACACCTTC CASAIGGRANYGYTF
TRBJ2-7 - TRBD2 TRBV11-3 TGTGCCAGCAGCTTAGACGGGAGGGACTACGAGCAGTACTTC CASSLDGRDYEQYF
TRBJ2-5 - TRBD1 TRBV7-3 TGTGCCAGCAGCCTAAACGGAGTAGGGGGCGGCGATGAGACCCAGTACTTC CASSLNGVGGGDETQYF
TRBJ1-2 - - TRBV30 TGTGCCTGGAACGGGGGAGCCTATGGCTACACCTTC CAWNGGAYGYTF
TRBJ1-5 - - TRBV28 TGTGCCAGCAGTTGGCAGGGAAATCAGCCCCAGCATTTT CASSWQGNQPQHF
TRBJ1-2 - - TRBV5-4 TGTGCCAGCAGCTTCCCGGACAGTTTTAACTATGGCTACACCTTC CASSFPDSFNYGYTF
TRBJ1-1 - TRBD1 TRBV15 TGTGCCACCAGTCGACAGGGCAAGAACACTGAAGCTTTCTTT CATSRQGKNTEAFF
TRBJ1-1 - TRBD1 TRBV4-3 TGCGCCAGCAGCCACACAGGGGCTATGAACACTGAAGCTTTCTTT CASSHTGAMNTEAFF
TRBJ1-5 - - TRBV7-2 TGTGCCAGCAGCTCGGGGGGCGGCAATCAGCCCCAGCATTTT CASSSGGGNQPQHF
TRBJ2-1 once TRBD1 TRBV11-3 TGTGCCAGCAGCAGTACCGCCGGGACAGGGTACAACAATGAGCAGTTCTTC CASSSTAGTGYNNEQFF
TRBJ2-7 - TRBD2 TRBV7-6 TGTGCCAGCAGCTTAGAAGCGGGGCCCTACGAGCAGTACTTC CASSLEAGPYEQYF
TRBJ2-7 - TRBD1 TRBV5-6 TGTGCCAGCACTAACTGGGGGACAGTGAAGTACGAGCAGTACTTC CASTNWGTVKYEQYF
TRBJ2-1 - - TRBV7-8 TGTGCCAGCAGCTTAGCGCGGCTAGCGCGGAATGAGCAGTTCTTC CASSLARLARNEQFF
TRBJ2-7 once - TRBV6-5 TGTGCCAGCACACGTACCGGGACTTTCTCCTACGAGCAGTACTTC CASTRTGTFSYEQYF
TRBJ1-2 - - TRBV7-3 TGTGCCAGCAGCTTAAAGGCAGGGCCAAATAACTATGGCTACACCTTC CASSLKAGPNNYGYTF
TRBJ1-5 - - TRBV7-2 TGTGCCAGCAGCTTAGGTCAAAATCAGCCCCAGCATTTT CASSLGQNQPQHF
TRBJ2-2 - TRBD2 TRBV4-3 TGCGCCAGCACGCCAAGCAGGACTAGCGGAAATCTCCCCTCCGGGGAGCTGTTTTTT CASTPSRTSGNLPSGELFF
TRBJ2-5 - - TRBV5-1 TGCGCCAGCAGCTCGAGGGGGGGCGTCCAAGAGACCCAGTACTTC CASSSRGGVQETQYF
TRBJ1-1 - - TRBV7-2 TGTGCCAGCAGCGCCAGGGGTCTCACTGAAGCTTTCTTT CASSARGLTEAFF
TRBJ2-1 - TRBD2 TRBV29-1 TGCAGCGGAGGGACTAGCGGTTGGTACAATGAGCAGTTCTTC CSGGTSGWYNEQFF
TRBJ2-7 - - TRBV30 TGTGCCTGTCTTGGAGGGGCCGAGCAGTACTTC CACLGGAEQYF
TRBJ2-5 - TRBD2 TRBV11-3 TGTGCCAGCAGCGAGGGGGTAGCGGGGGGCCCGTTGGAGACCCAGTACTTC CASSEGVAGGPLETQYF
TRBJ1-1 - - TRBV6-1 TGTGCCAGCAGTGAAGTGCTCCTAGTGAACACTGAAGCTTTCTTT CASSEVLLVNTEAFF
TRBJ1-2 - - TRBV5-1 TGCGCCAGCAGCTTCTCACAAGGGGCGGGCTACACCTTC CASSFSQGAGYTF
TRBJ1-4 - - TRBV5-6 TGTGCCAGCAGCTTGGGTGGGGCTACAACTAATGAAAAACTGTTTTTT CASSLGGATTNEKLFF
TRBJ2-4 - TRBD2 TRBV7-2 TGTGCCAGCAGCTTAACAATCCTAGCGGGGGGGCCTGGCAAAAACATTCAGTACTTC CASSLTILAGGPGKNIQYF